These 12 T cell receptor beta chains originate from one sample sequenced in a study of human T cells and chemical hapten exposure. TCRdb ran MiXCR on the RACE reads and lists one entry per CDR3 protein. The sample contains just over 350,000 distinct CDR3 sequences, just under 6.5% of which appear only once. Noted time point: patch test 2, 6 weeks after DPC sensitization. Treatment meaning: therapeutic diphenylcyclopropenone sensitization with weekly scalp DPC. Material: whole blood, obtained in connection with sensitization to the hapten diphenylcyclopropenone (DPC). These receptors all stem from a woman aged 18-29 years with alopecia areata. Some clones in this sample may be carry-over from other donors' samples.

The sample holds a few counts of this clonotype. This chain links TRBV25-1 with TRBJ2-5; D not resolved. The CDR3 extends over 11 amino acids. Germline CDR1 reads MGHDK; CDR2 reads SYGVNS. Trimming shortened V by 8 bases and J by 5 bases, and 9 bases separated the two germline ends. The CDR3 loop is CASGVGETQYF. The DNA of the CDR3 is TGTGCCAGCGGAGTAGGTGAGACCCAGTACTTC.

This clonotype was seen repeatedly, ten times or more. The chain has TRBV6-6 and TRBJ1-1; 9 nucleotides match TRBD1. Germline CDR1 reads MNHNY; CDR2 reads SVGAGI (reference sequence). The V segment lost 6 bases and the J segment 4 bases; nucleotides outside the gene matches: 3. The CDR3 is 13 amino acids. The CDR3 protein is CASRGTGSTEAFF. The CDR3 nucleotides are TGTGCCAGCAGGGGGACAGGGAGCACTGAAGCTTTCTTT.

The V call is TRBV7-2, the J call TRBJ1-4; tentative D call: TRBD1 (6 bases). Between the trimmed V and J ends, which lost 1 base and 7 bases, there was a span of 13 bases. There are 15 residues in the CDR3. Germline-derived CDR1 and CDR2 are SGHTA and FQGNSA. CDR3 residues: CASSLVGGLGEKLFF. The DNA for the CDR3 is TGTGCCAGCAGCTTAGTAGGGGGGCTCGGTGAAAAACTGTTTTTT.

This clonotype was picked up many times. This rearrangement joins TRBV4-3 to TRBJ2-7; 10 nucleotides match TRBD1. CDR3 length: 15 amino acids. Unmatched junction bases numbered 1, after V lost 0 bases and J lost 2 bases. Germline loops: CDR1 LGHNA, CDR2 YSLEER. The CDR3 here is CASSQEGTGAYEQYF. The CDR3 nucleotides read TGCGCCAGCAGCCAAGAAGGGACAGGGGCCTACGAGCAGTACTTC.

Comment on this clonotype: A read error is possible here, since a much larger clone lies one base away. The CDR3 DNA follows: TGCAGTTCTAGTAGAAAAGGTGGCCAGCCCCAGCATTTT. This sequence encodes CSSSRKGGQPQHF. The gene calls are TRBV20-1 and TRBJ1-5; D call uncertain. The CDR3 consists of 13 residues. Germline V gene data show CDR1 as DFQATT and CDR2 as SNEGSKA (reference sequence).

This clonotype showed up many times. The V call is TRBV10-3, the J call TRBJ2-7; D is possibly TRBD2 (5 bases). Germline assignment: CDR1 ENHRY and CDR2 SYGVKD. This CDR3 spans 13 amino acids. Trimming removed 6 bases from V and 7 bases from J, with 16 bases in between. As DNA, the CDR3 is TGTGCCATCAGGTCGGCCGGGCCGGGGGAGCAGTACTTC. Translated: CAIRSAGPGEQYF.

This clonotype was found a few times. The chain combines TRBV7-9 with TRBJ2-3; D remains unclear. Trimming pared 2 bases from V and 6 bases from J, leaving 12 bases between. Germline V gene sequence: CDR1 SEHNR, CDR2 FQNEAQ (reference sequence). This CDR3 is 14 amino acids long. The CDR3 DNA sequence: TGTGCCAGCAGCTTAACACTAATCGGGGATACGCAGTATTTT. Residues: CASSLTLIGDTQYF.

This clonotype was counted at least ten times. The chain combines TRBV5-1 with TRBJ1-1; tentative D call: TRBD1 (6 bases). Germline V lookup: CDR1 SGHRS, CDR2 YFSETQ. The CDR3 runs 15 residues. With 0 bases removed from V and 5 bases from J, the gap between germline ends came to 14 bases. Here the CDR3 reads CASSLGTGRRTEAFF. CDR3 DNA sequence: TGCGCCAGCAGCTTGGGCACAGGGAGACGGACTGAAGCTTTCTTT.

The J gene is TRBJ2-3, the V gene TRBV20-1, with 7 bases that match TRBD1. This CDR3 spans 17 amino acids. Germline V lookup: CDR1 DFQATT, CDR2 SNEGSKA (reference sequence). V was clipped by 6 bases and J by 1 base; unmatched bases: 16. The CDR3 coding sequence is TGCAGTGCCATACCCCGAGAGGGGGCCGTCGGCACAGATACGCAGTATTTT. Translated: CSAIPREGAVGTDTQYF.

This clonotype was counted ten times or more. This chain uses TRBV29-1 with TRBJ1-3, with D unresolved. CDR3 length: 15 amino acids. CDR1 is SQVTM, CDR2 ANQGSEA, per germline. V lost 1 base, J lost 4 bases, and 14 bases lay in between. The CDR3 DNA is TGCAGCGTTGAAGTCGTACCGGGATTAGGAAACACCATATATTTT. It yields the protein CSVEVVPGLGNTIYF.

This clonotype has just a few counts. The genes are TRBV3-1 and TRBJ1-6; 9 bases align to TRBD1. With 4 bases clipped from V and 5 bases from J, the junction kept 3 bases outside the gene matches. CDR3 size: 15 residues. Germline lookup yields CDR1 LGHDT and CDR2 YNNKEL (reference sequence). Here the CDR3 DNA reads TGTGCCAGCAGCCTACGGGACAGGGATAATTCACCCCTCCACTTT. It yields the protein CASSLRDRDNSPLHF.

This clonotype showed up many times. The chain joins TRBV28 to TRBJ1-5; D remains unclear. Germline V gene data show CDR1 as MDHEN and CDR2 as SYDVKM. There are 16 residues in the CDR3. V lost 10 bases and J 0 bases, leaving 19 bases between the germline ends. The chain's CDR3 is CATISTGRHSNQPQHF. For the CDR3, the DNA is TGTGCCACCATATCGACGGGTAGACATAGCAATCAGCCCCAGCATTTT.